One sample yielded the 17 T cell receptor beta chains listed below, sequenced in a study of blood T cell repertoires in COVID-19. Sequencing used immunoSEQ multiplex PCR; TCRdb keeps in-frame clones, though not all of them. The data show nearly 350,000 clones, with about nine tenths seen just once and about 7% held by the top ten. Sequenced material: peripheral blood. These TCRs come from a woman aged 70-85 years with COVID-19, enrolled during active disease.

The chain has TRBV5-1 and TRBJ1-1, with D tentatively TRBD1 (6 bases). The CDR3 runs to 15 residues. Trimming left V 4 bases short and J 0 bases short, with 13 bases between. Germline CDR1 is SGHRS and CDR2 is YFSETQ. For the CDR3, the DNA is TGCGCCAGCAGCGACCGACAGGACTTGAACACTGAAGCTTTCTTT. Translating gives CASSDRQDLNTEAFF.

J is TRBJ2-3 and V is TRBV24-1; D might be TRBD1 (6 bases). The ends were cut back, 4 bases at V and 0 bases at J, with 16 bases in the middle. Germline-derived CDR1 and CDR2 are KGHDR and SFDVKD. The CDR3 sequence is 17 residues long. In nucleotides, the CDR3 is TGTGCCACCAGTGACCCAAGACAGGCCAAGAGCACAGATACGCAGTATTTT. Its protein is CATSDPRQAKSTDTQYF.

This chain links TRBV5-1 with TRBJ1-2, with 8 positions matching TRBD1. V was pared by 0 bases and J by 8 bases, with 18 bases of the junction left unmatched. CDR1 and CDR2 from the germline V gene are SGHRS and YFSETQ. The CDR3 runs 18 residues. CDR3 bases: TGCGCCAGCAGCTTGGCCCGAATCGGTCCCGGACAGGGAGGGGGCTACACCTTC. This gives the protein CASSLARIGPGQGGGYTF.

As DNA, the CDR3 is TGTGCCAGTAGTATAGACGTAATCACTGAAGCTTTCTTT. Its protein product is CASSIDVITEAFF. The chain employs TRBV19 and TRBJ1-1, with D hard to call. The V gene's germline CDR1 is LNHDA and CDR2 SQIVND (reference sequence). The ends were cut back, 0 bases at V and 4 bases at J, with 6 bases in the middle. The CDR3 is 13 amino acids.

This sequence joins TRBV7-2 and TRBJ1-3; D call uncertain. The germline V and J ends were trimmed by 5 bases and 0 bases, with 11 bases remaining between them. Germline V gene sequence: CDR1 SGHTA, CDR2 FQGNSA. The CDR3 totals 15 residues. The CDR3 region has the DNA TGTGCCAGCAGCATGGCAGACACCTCTGGAAACACCATATATTTT. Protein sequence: CASSMADTSGNTIYF.

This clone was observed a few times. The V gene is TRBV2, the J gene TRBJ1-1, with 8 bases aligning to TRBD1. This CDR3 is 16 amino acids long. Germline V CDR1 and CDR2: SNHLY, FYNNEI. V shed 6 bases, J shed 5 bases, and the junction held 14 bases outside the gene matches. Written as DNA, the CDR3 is TGTGCCAGCAGGCCGGGACAGGCTCTGAGGGGGACTGAAGCTTTCTTT. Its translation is CASRPGQALRGTEAFF.

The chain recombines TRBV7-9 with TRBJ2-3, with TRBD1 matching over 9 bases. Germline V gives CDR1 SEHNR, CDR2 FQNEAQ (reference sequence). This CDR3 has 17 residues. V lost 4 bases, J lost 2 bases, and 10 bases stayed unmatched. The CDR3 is CASSSVDRGLVTDTQYF. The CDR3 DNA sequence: TGTGCCAGCAGCTCGGTGGACAGGGGTCTGGTCACAGATACGCAGTATTTT. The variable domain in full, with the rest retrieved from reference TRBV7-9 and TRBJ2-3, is DTGVSQNPRHKITKRGQNVTFRCDPISEHNRLYWYRQTLGQGPEFLTYFQNEAQLEKSRLLSDRFSAERPKGSFSTLEIQRTEQGDSAMYLCASSSVDRGLVTDTQYFGPGTRLTVL.

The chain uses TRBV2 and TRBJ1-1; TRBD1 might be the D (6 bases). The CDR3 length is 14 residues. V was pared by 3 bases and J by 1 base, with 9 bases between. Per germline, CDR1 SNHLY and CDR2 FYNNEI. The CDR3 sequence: CASSEGATNTEAFF. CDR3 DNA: TGTGCCAGCAGTGAGGGGGCCACGAACACTGAAGCTTTCTTT.

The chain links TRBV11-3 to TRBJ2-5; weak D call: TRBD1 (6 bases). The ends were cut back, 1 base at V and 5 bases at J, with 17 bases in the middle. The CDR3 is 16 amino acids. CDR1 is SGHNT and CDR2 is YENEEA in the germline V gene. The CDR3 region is CASSLGGHQCRETQYF. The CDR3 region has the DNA TGTGCCAGCAGCTTAGGGGGACACCAGTGTAGGGAGACCCAGTACTTC.

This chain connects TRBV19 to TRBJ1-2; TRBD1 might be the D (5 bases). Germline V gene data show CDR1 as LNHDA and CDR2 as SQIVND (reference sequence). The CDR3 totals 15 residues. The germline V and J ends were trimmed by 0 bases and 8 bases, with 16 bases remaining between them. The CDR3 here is CASSIDLGGLRGYTF. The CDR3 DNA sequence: TGTGCCAGTAGTATAGATCTCGGGGGACTTAGAGGCTACACCTTC.

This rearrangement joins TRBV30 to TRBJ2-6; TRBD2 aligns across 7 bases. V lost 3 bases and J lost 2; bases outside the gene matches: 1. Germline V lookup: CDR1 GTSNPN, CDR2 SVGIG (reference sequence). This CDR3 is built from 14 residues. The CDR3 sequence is CAWRGGAGANVLTF. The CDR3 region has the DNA TGTGCCTGGAGGGGAGGGGCTGGGGCCAACGTCCTGACTTTC.

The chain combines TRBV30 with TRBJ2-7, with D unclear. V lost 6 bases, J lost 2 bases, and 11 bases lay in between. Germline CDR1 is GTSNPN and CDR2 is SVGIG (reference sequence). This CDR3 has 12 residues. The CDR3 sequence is CACSLTTYEQYF. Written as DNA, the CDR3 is TGTGCCTGTTCACTAACCACCTACGAGCAGTACTTC.

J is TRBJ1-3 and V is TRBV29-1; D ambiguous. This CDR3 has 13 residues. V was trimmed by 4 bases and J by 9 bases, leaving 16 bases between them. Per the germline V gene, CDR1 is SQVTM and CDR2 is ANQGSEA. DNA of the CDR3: TGCAGCGTTGTGATGGGAGACCGGGCCACCATATATTTT. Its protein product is CSVVMGDRATIYF.

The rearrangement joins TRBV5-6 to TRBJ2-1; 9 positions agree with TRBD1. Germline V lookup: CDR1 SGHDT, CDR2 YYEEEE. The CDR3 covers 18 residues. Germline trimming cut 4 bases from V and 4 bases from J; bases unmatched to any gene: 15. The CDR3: CASSPDRGRFKEYNEQFF. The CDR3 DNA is TGTGCCAGCAGCCCGGACAGGGGCCGCTTTAAAGAATACAATGAGCAGTTCTTC.

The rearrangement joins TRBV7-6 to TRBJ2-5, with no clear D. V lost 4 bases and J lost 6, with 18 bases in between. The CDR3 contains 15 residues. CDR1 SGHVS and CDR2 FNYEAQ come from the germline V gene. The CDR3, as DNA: TGTGCCAGCAGCTCCGCCATTGACCCGCGGAAGACCCAGTACTTC. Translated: CASSSAIDPRKTQYF.

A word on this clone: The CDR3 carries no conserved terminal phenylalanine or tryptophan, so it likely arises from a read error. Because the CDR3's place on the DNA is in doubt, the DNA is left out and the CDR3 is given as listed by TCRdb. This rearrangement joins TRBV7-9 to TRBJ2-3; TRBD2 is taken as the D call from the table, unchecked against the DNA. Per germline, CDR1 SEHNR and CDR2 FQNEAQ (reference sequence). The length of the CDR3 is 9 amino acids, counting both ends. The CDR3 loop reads CASSSRLDL.

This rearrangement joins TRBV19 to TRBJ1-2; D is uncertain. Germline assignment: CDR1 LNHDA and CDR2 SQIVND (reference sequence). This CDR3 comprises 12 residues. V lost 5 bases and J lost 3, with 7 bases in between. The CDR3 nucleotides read TGTGCCAGTAGTTTCGGAGACTATGGCTACACCTTC. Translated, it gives CASSFGDYGYTF.